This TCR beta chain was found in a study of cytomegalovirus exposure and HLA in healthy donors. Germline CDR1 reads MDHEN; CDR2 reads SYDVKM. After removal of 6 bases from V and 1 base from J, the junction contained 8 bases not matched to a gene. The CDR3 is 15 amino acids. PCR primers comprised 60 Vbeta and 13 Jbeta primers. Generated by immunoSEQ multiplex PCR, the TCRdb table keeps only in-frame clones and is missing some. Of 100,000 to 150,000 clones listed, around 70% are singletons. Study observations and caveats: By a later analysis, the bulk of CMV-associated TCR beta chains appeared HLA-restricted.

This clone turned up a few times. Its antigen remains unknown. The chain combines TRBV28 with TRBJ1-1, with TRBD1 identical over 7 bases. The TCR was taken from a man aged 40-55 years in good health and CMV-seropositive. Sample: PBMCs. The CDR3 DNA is TGTGCCAGCAGGTCGACAGGGCAGGGGAACACTGAAGCTTTCTTT. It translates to CASRSTGQGNTEAFF.